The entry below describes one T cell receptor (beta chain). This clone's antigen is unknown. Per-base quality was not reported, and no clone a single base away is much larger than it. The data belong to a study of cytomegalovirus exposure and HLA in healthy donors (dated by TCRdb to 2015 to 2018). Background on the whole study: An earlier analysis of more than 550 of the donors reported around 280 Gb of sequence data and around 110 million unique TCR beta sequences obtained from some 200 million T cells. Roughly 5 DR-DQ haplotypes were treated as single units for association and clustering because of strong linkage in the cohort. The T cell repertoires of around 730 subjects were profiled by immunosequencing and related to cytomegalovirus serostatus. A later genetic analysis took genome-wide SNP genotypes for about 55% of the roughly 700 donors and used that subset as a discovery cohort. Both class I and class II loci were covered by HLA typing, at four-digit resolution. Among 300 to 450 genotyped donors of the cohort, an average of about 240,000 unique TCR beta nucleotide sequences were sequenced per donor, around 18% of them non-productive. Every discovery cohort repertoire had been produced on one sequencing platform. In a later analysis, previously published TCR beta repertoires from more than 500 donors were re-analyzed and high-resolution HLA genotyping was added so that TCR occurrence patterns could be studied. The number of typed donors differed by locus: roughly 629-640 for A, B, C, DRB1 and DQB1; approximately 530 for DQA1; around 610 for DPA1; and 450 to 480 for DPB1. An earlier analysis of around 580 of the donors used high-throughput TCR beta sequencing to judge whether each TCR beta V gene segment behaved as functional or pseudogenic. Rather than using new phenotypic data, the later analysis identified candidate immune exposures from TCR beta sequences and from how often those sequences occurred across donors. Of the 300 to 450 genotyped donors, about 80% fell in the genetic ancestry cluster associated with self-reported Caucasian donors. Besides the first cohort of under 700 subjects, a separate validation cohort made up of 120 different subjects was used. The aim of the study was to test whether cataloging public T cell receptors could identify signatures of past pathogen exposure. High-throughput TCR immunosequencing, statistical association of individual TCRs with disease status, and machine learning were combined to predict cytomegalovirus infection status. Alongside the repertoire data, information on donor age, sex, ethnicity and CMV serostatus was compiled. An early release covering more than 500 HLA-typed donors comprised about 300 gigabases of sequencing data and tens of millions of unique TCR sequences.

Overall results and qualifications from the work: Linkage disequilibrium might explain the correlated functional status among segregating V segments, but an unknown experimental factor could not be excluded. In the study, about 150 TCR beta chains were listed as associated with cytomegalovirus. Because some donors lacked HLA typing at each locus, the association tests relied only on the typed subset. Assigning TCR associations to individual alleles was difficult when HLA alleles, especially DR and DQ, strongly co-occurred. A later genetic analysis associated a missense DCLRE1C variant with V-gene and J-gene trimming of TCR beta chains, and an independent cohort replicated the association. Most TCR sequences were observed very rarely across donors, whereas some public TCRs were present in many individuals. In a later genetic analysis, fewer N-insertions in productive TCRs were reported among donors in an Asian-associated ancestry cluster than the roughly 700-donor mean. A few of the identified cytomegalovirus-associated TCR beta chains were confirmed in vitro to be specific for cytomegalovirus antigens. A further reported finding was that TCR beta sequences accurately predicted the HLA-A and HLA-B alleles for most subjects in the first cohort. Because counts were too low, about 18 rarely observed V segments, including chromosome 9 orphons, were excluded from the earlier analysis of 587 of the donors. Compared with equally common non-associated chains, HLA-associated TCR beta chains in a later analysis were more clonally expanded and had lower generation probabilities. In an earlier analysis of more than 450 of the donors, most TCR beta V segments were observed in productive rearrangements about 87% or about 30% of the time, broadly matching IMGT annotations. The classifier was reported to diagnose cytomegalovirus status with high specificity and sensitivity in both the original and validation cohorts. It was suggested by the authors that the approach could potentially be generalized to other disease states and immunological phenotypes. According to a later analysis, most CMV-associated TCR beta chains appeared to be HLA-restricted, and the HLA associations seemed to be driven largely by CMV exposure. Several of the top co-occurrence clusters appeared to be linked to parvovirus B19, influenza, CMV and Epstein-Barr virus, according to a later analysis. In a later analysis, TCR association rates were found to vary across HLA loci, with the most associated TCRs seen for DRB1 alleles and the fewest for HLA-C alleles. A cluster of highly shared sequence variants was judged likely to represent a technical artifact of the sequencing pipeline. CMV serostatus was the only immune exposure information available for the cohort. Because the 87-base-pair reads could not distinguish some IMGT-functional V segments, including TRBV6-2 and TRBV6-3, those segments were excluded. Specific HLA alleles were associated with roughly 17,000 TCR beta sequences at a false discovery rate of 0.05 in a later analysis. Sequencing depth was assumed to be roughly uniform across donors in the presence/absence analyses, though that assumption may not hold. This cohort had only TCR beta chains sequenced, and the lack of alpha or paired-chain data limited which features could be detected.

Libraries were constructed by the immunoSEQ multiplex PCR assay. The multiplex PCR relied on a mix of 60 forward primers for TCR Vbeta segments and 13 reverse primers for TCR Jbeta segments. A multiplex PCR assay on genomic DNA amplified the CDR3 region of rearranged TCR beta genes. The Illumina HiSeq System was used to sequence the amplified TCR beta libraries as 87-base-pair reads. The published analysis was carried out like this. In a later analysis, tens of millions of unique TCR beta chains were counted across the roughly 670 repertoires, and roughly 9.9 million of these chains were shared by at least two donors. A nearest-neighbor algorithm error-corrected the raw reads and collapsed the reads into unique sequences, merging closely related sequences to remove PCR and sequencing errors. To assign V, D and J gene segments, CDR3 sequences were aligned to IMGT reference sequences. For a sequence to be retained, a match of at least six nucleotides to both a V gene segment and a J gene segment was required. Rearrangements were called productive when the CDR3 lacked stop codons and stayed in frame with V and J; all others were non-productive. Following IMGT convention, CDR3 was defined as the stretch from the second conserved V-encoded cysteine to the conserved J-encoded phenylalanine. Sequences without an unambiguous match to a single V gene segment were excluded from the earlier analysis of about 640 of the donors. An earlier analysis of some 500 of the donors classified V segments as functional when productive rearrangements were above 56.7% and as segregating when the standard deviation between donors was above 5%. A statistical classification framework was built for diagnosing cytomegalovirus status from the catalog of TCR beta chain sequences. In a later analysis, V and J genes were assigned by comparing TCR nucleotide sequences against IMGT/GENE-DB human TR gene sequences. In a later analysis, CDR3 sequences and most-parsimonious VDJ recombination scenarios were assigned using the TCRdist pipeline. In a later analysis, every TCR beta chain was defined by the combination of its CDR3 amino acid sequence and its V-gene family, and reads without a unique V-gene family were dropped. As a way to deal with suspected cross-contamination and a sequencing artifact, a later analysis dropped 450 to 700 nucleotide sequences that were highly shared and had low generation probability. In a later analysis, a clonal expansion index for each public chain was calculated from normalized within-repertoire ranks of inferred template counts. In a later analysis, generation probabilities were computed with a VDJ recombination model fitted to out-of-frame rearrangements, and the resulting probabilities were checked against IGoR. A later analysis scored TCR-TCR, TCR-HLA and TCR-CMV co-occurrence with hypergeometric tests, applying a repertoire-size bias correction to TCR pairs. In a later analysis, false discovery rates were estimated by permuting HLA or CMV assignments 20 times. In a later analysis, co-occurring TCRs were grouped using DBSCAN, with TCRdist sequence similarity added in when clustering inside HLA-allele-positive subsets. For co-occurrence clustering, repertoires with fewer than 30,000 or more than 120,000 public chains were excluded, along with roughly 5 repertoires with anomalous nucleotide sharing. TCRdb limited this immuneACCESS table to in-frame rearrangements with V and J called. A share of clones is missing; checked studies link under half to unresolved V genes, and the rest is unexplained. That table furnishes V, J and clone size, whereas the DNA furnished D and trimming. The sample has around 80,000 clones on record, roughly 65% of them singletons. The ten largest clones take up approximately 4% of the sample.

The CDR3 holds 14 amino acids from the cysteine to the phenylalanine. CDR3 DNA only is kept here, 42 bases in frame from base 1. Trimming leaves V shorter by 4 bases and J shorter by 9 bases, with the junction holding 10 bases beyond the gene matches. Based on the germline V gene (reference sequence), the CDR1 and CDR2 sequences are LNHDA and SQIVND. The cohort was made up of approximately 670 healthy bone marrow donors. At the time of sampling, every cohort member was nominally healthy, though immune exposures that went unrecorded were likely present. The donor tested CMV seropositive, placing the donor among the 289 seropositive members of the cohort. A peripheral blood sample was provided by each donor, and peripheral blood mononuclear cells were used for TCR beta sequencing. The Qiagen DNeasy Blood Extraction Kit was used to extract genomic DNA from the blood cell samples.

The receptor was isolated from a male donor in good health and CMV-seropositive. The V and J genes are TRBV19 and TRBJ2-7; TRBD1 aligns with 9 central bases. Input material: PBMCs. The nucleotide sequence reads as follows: TGTGCCAGTAGTAGGGGACAGGGAACGGAGGGGCAGTACTTC. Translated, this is CASSRGQGTEGQYF.